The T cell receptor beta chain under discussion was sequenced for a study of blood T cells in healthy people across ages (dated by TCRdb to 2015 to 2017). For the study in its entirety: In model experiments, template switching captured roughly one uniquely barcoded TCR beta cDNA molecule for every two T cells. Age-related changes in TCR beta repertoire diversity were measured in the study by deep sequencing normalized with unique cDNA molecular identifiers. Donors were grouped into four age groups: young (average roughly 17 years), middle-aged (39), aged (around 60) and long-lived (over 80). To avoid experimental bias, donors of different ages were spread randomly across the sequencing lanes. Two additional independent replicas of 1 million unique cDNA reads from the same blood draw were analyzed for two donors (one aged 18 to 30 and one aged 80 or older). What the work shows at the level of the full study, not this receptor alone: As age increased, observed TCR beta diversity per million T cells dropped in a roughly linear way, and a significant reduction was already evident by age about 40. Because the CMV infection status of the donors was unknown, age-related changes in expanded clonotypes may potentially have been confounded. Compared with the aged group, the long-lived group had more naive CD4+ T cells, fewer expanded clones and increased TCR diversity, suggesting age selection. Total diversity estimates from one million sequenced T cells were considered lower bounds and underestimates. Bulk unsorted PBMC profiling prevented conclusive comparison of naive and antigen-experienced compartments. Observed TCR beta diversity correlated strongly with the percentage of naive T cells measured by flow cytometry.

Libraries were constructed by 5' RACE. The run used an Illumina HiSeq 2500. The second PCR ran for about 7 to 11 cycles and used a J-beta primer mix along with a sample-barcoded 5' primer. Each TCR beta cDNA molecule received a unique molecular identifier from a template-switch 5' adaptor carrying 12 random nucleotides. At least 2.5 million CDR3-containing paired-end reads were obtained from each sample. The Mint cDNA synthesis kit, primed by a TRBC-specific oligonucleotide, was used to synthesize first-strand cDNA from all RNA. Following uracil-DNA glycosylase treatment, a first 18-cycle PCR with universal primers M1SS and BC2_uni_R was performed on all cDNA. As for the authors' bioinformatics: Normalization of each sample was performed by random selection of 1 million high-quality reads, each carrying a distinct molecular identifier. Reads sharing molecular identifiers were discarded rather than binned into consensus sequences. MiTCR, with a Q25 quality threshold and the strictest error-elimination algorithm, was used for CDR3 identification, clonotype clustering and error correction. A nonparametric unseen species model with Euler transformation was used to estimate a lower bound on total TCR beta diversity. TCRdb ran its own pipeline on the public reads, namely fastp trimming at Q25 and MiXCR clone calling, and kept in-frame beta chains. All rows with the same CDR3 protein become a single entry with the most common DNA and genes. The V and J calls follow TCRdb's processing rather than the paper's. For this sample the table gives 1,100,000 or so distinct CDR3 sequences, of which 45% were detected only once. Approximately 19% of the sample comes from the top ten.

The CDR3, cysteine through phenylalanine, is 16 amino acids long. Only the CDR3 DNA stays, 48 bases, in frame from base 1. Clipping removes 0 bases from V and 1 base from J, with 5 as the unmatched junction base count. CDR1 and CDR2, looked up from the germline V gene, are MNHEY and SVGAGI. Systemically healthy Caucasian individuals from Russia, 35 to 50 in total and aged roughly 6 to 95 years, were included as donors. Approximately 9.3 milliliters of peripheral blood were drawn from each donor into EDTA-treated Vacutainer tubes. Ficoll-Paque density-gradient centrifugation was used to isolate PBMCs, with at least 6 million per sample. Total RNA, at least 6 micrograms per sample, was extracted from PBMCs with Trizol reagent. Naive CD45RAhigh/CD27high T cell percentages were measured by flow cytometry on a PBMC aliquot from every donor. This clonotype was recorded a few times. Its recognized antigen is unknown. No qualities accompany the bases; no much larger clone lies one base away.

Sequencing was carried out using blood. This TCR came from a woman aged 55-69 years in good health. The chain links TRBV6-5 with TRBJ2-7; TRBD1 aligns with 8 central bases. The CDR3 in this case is CASSYSVGQASYEQYF. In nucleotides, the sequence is TGTGCCAGCAGTTACTCGGTGGGACAGGCTTCCTACGAGCAGTACTTC.